This T cell receptor beta chain is from a study of blood T cell repertoires in COVID-19. Profiled with immunoSEQ multiplex PCR; TCRdb holds only in-frame clones, not every one. The sample lists about 140,000 clones, 85% to 90% occurring once. V was pared by 1 base and J by 7 bases, with 4 bases of the junction left unmatched. This CDR3 is 15 amino acids long. Germline CDR1 SGHNT, CDR2 YENEEA. Sequencing was performed on peripheral blood. This chain connects TRBV11-3 to TRBJ1-5, with 10 bases matching TRBD1. The receptor comes from a man aged 45-60 years who had recovered from COVID-19. CDR3 nucleotides: TGTGCCAGCAGCTTAGGCGGGACAGGGGAACAGCCCCAGCATTTT. The encoded protein is CASSLGGTGEQPQHF.